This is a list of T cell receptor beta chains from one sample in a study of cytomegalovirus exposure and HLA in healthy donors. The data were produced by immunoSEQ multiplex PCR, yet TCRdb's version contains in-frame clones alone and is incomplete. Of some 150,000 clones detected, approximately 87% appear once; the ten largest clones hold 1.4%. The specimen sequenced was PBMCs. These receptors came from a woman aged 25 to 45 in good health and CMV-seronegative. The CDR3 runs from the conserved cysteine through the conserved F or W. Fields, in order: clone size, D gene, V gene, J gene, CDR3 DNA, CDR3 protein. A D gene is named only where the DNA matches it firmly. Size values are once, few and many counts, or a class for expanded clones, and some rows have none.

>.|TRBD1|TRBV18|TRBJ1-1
TGTGCCAGCTCACCATGGACAGGGGGCAACACTGAAGCTTTCTTT
CASSPWTGGNTEAFF
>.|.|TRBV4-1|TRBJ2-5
TGCGCCAGCAGCCAAGAGCCCCTAGCCCAGACCCAGTACTTC
CASSQEPLAQTQYF
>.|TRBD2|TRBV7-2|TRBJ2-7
TGTGCCAGCAGCTCCTGGGAGTGGGGGGGGACCTACGAGCAGTACTTC
CASSSWEWGGTYEQYF
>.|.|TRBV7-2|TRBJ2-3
TGTGCCAGCAGCTTATCCCCCAGGGGAGTTCCGCTAGATACGCAGTATTTT
CASSLSPRGVPLDTQYF
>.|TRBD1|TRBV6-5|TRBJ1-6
TGTGCCAGCAGTGCGACCGGGACAGGTCATCGGCTAATCCACTTT
CASSATGTGHRLIHF
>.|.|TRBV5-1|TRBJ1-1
TGCGCCAGCATGATTGGGGGGAGTGGGATCACTGAAGCTTTCTTT
CASMIGGSGITEAFF
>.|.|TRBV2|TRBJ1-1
TGTGCCAGCAGTCTATCGAGGGGGGGCGGTGAAGCTTTCTTT
CASSLSRGGGEAFF
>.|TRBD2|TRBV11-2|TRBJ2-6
TGTGCCAGCAGCCTCCGGGGAGGGTCATTCTCTGGGGCCAACGTCCTGACTTTC
CASSLRGGSFSGANVLTF
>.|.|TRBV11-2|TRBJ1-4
TGTGCCAGCAGCTTAGTGTGGGGGGGGCGGAATGAAAAACTGTTTTTT
CASSLVWGGRNEKLFF
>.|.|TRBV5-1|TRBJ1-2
TGCGCCAGCAGCTTGGACAGGGTCTATGGCTACACCTTC
CASSLDRVYGYTF
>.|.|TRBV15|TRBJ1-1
TGTGCCACCAGTCCAGGCGCTGAAGCTTTCTTT
CATSPGAEAFF
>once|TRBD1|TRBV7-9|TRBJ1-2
TGTGCCAGCCACTGGACAGGGGACGGCTACACCTTC
CASHWTGDGYTF
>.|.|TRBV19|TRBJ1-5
TGTGCCAGTAGTACCTCGCAAGGGAGGAGCAATCAGCCCCAGCATTTT
CASSTSQGRSNQPQHF
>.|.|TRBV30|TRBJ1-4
TGTGCCTGGAGTCTCAACAGGAATGAAAAACTGTTTTTT
CAWSLNRNEKLFF
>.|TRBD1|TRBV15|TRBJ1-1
TGTGCCACCAGCAGGGGTTTGGGACAGGAGAGGAACACTGAAGCTTTCTTT
CATSRGLGQERNTEAFF
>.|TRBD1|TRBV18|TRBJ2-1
TGTGCCAGCTCTGCCGGGACAGCCTACAATGAGCAGTTCTTC
CASSAGTAYNEQFF
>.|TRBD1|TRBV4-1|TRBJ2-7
TGCGCCAGCAGCCAAGGGGACAGGGCAAGCCCCTCCTACGAGCAGTACTTC
CASSQGDRASPSYEQYF
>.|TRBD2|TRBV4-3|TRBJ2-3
TGCGCCAGCAGCCAAGATGCTAGCGGGGGGGCGGGGGCAGATACGCAGTATTTT
CASSQDASGGAGADTQYF
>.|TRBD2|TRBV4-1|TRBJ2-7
TGCGCCAGCAGCTTTAGCGGGGGGAACTACGAGCAGTACTTC
CASSFSGGNYEQYF
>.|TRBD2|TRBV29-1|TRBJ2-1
TGCTTCGCCCGGGGACTACAGTACAATGAGCAGTTCTTC
CFARGLQYNEQFF
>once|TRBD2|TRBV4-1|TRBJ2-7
TGCGCCAGCAGCCAAGGCGGGGGAGGAGGCTACGAGCAGTACTTC
CASSQGGGGGYEQYF
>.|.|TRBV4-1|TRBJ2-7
TGCGCCAGCAGCCAAGACCTACAGGGTTTCTACGAGCAGTACTTC
CASSQDLQGFYEQYF
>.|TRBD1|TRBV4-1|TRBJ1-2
TGCGCCAGCAGCCACTTGACAGGGCAACCTTTGGGCACCTTC
CASSHLTGQPLGTF
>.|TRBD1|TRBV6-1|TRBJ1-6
TGTGCCAGCATTCCTGACAGGGGGGTTTGGGCCCTCCACTTT
CASIPDRGVWALHF
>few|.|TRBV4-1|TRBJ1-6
TGCGCCAGCAGCCAAGCCCCACAGGCGGATTATAATTCACCCCTCCACTTT
CASSQAPQADYNSPLHF
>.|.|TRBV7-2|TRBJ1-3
TGTGCCAGCAGCTTAGTGGCCGACTCTGGAAACACCATATATTTT
CASSLVADSGNTIYF
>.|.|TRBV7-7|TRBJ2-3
TGTGCCAGCAGCTTAGAAGTCACAGGTCTAGGAGGCACAGATACGCAGTATTTT
CASSLEVTGLGGTDTQYF
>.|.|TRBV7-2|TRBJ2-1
TGTGCCAGCAGCTTAGAACTACGTTCCTACAATGAGCAGTTCTTC
CASSLELRSYNEQFF
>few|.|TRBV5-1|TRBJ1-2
TGCGCCAGCAGGATTACAGGGAATGGAGGCTACACCTTC
CASRITGNGGYTF
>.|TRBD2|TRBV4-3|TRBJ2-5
TGCGCCAGCAGCCAAGAAGGCGGGGGCCAAGAGACCCAGTACTTC
CASSQEGGGQETQYF
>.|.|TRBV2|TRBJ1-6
TGTGCAACCGGGCAGGGTGGCCGTCAAGAAGGTTCACCCCTCCACTTT
CATGQGGRQEGSPLHF
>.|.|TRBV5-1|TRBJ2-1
TGCGCCAGCAGCTTGGTTGGTACTCTCGTCTACAATGAGCAGTTCTTC
CASSLVGTLVYNEQFF
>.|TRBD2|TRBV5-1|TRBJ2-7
TGCGCCAGCAGCCCGGGACTAGCGGTCCTAAGCTCCTACGAGCAGTACTTC
CASSPGLAVLSSYEQYF
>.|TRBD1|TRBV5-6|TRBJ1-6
TGTGCCAGCAGCTTGCCGGACAGGCCCACTAATTCACCCCTCCACTTT
CASSLPDRPTNSPLHF
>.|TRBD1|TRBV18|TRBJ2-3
TGTGCCAGCTCACCTTGGACAGGGCGGGAAGGAGATACGCAGTATTTT
CASSPWTGREGDTQYF
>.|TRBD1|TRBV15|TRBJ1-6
TGTGCCACCAGCAGAGACGCTCCGGGACAGGGGGAATCCTCCTATAATTCACCCCTCCACTTT
CATSRDAPGQGESSYNSPLHF
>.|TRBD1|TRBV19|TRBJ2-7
TGTGCCAGTAGTGAAACAGGGGGCGGATACGAGCAGTACTTC
CASSETGGGYEQYF
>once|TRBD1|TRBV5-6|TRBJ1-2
TGTGCCAGCAGCTTGGTACAGGGGGGTAACTATGGCTACACCTTC
CASSLVQGGNYGYTF
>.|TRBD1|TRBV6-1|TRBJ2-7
TGTGCCAGCAGTGAAAGTGGGACAGGGGGTTGGGAGCAGTACTTC
CASSESGTGGWEQYF
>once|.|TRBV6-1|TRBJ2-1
TGTGCCAGCTGGAGCTCCTACAATGAGCAGTTCTTC
CASWSSYNEQFF
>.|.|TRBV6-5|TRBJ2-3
TGTGCCAGCAGCACGGCGGGGGCCCTCGGATATACGCAGTATTTT
CASSTAGALGYTQYF
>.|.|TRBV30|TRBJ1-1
TGTGCCCTGGCTCGCCCAGGGAAGGGGACTGAAGCTTTCTTT
CALARPGKGTEAFF
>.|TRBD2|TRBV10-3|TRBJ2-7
TGTGCCATCAGTGCAAGGGAGGGACTAGCGGGGGTACAGTACTTC
CAISAREGLAGVQYF
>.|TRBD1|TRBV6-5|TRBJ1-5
TGTGCCAGCAGTTATTCAGATCCCCGAAGACAGGGGCACCAGCATTTT
CASSYSDPRRQGHQHF
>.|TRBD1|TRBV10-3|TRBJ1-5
TGTGCCATCGCCCCCGGGACAGGGGATCAGCCCCAGCATTTT
CAIAPGTGDQPQHF
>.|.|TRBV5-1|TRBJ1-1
TGCGCCAGCAGCTTGTCGCAGTCGAACACTGAAGCTTTCTTT
CASSLSQSNTEAFF
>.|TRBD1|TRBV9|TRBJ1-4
TGTGCCAGCAGCCCGGGGACAGGGACCAACTCTAATGAAAAACTGTTTTTT
CASSPGTGTNSNEKLFF
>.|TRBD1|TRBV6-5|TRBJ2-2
TGTGCCAGCAGCATACCGGGACAGGACACCGGGGAGCTGTTTTTT
CASSIPGQDTGELFF